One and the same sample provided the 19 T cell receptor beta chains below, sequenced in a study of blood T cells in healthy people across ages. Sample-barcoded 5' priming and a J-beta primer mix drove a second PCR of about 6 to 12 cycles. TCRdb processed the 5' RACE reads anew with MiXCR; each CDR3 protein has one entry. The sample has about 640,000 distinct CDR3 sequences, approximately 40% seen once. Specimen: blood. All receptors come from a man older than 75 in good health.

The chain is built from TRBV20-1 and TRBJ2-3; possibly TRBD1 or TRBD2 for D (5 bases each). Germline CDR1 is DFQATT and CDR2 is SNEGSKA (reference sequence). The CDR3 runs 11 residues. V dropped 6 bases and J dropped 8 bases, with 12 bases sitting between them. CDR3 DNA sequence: TGCAGTGCCAGGCCCGGGGCTACGCAGTATTTT. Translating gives CSARPGATQYF.

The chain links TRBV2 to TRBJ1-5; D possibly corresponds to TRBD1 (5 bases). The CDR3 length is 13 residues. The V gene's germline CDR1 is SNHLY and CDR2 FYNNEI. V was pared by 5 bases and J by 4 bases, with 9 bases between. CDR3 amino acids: CASSRGMNQPQHF. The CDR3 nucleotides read TGTGCCAGCAGTCGGGGGATGAATCAGCCCCAGCATTTT. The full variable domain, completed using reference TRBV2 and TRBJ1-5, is EPEVTQTPSHQVTQMGQEVILRCVPISNHLYFYWYRQILGQKVEFLVSFYNNEISEKSEIFDDQFSVERPDGSNFTLKIRSTKLEDSAMYFCASSRGMNQPQHFGDGTRLSIL.

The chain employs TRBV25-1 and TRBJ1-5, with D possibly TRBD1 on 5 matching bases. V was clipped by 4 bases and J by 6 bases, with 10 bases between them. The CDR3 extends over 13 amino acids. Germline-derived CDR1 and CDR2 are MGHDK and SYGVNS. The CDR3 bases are TGTGCCAGCAGTGGAGGGGAGTCTCAGCCCCAGCATTTT. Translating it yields CASSGGESQPQHF.

CDR3 DNA: TGTGCCAGCAGCCAACCCGGGGGGGTGGACGGGGGGCAGTTCTTC. Translation gives CASSQPGGVDGGQFF. V and J are TRBV3-1 and TRBJ2-1, with 8 bases aligning to TRBD2. The germline V gene has CDR1 LGHDT and CDR2 YNNKEL (reference sequence). This CDR3 comprises 15 residues. The V gene end was trimmed by 2 bases and the J gene end by 12 bases; junction bases not matched to a gene: 12.

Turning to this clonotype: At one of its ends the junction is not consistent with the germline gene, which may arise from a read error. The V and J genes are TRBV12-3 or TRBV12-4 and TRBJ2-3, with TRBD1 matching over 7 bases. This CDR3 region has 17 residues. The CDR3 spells CASSLTKTGSHTDTEYF. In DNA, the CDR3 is TGTGCCAGCAGTCTGACAAAGACAGGGAGTCACACAGATACGGAGTATTTT.

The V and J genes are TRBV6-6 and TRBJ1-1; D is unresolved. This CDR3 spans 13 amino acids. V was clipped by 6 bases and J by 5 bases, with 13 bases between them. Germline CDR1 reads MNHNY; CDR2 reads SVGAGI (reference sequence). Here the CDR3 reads CASREDRVTEAFF. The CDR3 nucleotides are TGTGCCAGCAGGGAGGATCGGGTGACTGAAGCTTTCTTT.

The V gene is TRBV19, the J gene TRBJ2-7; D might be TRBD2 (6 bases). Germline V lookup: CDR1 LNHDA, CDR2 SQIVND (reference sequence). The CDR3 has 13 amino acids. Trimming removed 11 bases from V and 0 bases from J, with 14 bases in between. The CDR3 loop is CASGLQSSYEQYF. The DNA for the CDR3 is TGTGCCTCCGGACTACAAAGCTCCTACGAGCAGTACTTC. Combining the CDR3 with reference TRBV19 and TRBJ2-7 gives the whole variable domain DGGITQSPKYLFRKEGQNVTLSCEQNLNHDAMYWYRQDPGQGLRLIYYSQIVNDFQKGDIAEGYSVSREKKESFPLTVTSAQKNPTAFYLCASGLQSSYEQYFGPGTRLTVT.

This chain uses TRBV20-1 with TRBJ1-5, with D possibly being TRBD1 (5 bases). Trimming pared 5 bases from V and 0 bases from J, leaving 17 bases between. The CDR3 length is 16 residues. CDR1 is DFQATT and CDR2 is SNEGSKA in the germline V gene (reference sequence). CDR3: CSAPRGVLSSNQPQHF. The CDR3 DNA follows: TGCAGTGCTCCCCGGGGGGTGCTTTCTAGCAATCAGCCCCAGCATTTT.

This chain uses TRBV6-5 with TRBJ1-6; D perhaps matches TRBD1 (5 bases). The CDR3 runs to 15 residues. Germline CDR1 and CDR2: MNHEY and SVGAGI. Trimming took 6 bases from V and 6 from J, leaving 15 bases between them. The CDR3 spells CASRSGGGGNSPLHF. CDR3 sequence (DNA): TGTGCCAGCAGGAGTGGCGGGGGTGGTAATTCACCCCTCCACTTT.

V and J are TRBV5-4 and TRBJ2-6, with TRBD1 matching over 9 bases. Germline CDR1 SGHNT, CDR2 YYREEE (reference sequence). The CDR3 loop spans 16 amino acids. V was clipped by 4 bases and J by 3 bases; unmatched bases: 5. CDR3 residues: CASSPGQGHGANVLTF. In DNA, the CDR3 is TGTGCCAGCAGCCCCGGACAGGGGCATGGGGCCAACGTCCTGACTTTC.

The CDR3 reads CASSIDRAVYNEQYF. For the CDR3, the DNA is TGTGCCAGCAGCATAGACAGGGCAGTGTACAATGAGCAGTACTTC. The chain joins TRBV7-2 to TRBJ2-1, with 7 bases matching TRBD1. The tail of the sequence fits TRBJ2-7 better, so the J call may be wrong. Germline V gene data show CDR1 as SGHTA and CDR2 as FQGNSA. The CDR3 has 15 residues.

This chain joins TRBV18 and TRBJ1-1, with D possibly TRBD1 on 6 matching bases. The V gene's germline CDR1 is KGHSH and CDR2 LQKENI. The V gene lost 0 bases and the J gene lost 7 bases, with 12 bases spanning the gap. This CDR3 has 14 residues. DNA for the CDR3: TGTGCCAGCTCACCACCTACGCAGGGGAATGAAGCTTTCTTT. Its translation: CASSPPTQGNEAFF. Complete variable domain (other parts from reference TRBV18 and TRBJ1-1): NAGVMQNPRHLVRRRGQEARLRCSPMKGHSHVYWYRQLPEEGLKFMVYLQKENIIDESGMPKERFSAEFPKEGPSILRIQQVVRGDSAAYFCASSPPTQGNEAFFGQGTRLTVV.

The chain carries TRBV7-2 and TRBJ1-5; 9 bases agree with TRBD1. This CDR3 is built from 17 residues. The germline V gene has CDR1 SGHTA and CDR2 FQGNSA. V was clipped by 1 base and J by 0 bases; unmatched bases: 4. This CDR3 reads CASSLGGQGYSNQPQHF. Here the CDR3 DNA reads TGTGCCAGCAGCTTAGGCGGACAGGGGTATAGCAATCAGCCCCAGCATTTT.

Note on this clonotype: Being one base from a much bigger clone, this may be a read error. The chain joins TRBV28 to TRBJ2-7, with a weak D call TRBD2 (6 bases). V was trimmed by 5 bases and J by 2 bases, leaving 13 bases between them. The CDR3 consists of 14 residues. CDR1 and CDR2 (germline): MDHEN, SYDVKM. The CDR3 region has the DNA TGTGCCAGCAGTGTGGTGGGGGGTCCCTACGAGCAGTACTTC. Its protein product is CASSVVGGPYEQYF.

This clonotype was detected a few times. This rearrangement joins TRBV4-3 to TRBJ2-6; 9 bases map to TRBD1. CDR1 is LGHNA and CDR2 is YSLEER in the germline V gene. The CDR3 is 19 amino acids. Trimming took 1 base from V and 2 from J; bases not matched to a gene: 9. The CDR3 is CASSQGPGTGIPGANVLTF. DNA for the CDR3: TGCGCCAGCAGCCAAGGTCCCGGGACAGGGATTCCTGGGGCCAACGTCCTGACTTTC.

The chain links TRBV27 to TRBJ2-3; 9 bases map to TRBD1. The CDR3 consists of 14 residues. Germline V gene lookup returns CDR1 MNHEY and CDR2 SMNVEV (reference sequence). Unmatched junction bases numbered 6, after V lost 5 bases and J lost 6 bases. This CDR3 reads CASSQDRGRDTQYF. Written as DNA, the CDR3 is TGTGCCAGCAGTCAGGACAGGGGTCGCGATACGCAGTATTTT.

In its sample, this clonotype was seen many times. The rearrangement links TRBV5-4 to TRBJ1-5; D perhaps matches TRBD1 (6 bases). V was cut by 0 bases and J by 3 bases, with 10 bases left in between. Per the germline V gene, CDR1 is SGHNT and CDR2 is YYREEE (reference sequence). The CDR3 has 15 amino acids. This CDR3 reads CASSLAPGANQPQHF. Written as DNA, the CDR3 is TGTGCCAGCAGCTTGGCGCCAGGGGCCAATCAGCCCCAGCATTTT.

CDR3 residues: CASSPIHRGLVSYNSPLHF. The DNA of the CDR3 is TGTGCCAGCAGCCCAATCCACAGGGGGCTAGTCTCCTATAATTCACCCCTCCACTTT. J is TRBJ1-6 and V is TRBV28; 9 positions match TRBD1. Germline V lookup: CDR1 MDHEN, CDR2 SYDVKM. The CDR3 runs 19 residues. Trimming at V came to 6 bases and at J to 0 bases, leaving 12 bases not matched to a gene.

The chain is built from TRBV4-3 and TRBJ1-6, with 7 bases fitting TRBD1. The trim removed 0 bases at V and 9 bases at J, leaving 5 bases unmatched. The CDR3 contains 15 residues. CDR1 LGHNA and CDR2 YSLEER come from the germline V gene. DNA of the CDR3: TGCGCCAGCAGCCAAGACAGGGGGGAGGGTTCACCCCTCCACTTT. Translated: CASSQDRGEGSPLHF.